The text below deals with one TCR beta chain. Roughly 0.45 to 1 ug RNA was reverse transcribed with random hexamers. TCRdb re-analysed the immunoSEQ multiplex PCR reads in MiXCR, keeping a single row per CDR3 protein. The sample lists 150,000 to 200,000 distinct CDR3 sequences; about 93% were seen once. The data stem from a study of CD8 T cells in Susac syndrome. The ends lost 4 bases at V and 1 base at J; junction bases unmatched: 5. Germline lookup yields CDR1 MDHEN and CDR2 SYDVKM. The CDR3 is made up of 16 amino acids. While serving as controls, healthy donors were matched for age and sex. In contrast to the negatively isolated CD8+ and CD4+ T cells, TEMRA cells were FACS-enriched.

Sequenced sample: CD4+ T cells from PBMCs. The receptor was derived from a human donor in good health. The V gene is TRBV28, the J gene TRBJ1-5; 9 bases match TRBD1. The CDR3 protein is CASSSQDRGSNQPQHF. CDR3 in DNA: TGTGCCAGCAGTTCGCAGGACAGGGGAAGCAATCAGCCCCAGCATTTT.